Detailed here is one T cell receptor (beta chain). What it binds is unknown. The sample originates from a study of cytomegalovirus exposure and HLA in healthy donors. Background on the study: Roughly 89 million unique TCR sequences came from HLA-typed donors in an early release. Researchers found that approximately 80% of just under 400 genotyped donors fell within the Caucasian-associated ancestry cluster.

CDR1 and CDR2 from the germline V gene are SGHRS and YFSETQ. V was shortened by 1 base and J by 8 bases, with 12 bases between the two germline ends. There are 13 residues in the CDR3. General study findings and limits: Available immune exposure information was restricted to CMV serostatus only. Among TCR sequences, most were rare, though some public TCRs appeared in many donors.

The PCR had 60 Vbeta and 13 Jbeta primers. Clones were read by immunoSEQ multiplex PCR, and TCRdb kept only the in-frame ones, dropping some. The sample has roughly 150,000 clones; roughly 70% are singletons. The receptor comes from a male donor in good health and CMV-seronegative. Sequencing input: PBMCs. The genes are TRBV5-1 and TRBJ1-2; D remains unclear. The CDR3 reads CASSLWESGGYTF. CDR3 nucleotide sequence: TGCGCCAGCAGCTTGTGGGAGAGCGGGGGCTACACCTTC.